The rows below give T cell receptor beta chains drawn from one sample of a study of T cell repertoires in cytomegalovirus infection. One entry per CDR3 protein results from TCRdb running MiXCR on the reads. The sample includes fewer than 30,000 distinct CDR3 sequences, around 20% seen only once; the top ten take about four fifths. Their target antigens are unknown. The sample in question was CD8+ T cells from cultured PBMCs, obtained from culture after CMV antigen stimulation. These receptors were taken from a human donor in good health (CMV status not recorded). Some clones in this sample may be carry-over from other donors' samples. The CDR3 runs from the conserved cysteine through the conserved F or W. D genes are given only for firm matches. A clone size is listed for some rows: how often the clone was seen (once, few, many), or a class if it is expanded.

J gene,D gene,clone size,V gene,CDR3 protein,CDR3 DNA
TRBJ2-7,.,.,TRBV7-8,CASSLPTPSRYEQYF,TGTGCCAGCAGCCTCCCCACCCCCTCTAGATACGAGCAGTACTTC
TRBJ2-7,.,few,TRBV11-2,CASSLGLAAYEQYF,TGTGCCAGCAGCTTAGGGTTAGCTGCCTACGAGCAGTACTTC
TRBJ2-7,TRBD2,few,TRBV7-2,CASSPRLADHEQYF,TGTGCCAGCAGCCCCCGACTAGCTGACCACGAGCAGTACTTC
TRBJ1-6,.,many,TRBV7-2,CASSLLTRPLHF,TGTGCCAGCAGCTTATTGACGAGACCCCTCCACTTT
TRBJ1-2,.,few,TRBV20-1,CSAVARLANYGYTF,TGCAGTGCAGTAGCCAGACTAGCTAACTATGGCTACACCTTC
TRBJ1-6,TRBD1,few,TRBV6-6,CASSWTGGLRDSPLHF,TGTGCCAGCAGTTGGACAGGGGGCCTTCGCGATTCACCCCTCCACTTT
TRBJ2-3,.,.,TRBV5-4,CASSFWTEGADTQYF,TGTGCCAGCAGCTTTTGGACAGAGGGAGCAGATACGCAGTATTTT
TRBJ2-7,TRBD1,few,TRBV2,CASSPRRGQGNEQYF,TGTGCCAGCAGTCCCCGTAGGGGACAGGGAAACGAGCAGTACTTC
TRBJ1-5,.,few,TRBV7-2,CASSLGGHQPQHF,TGTGCCAGCAGCTTGGGGGGGCATCAGCCCCAGCATTTT
TRBJ2-7,.,.,TRBV27,CASGRYEQYF,TGTGCCAGCGGACGTTACGAGCAGTACTTC
TRBJ2-3,TRBD1,few,TRBV7-2,CASSPLWGQGSDTQYF,TGTGCCAGCAGCCCCCTATGGGGACAGGGGTCGGATACGCAGTATTTT
TRBJ2-7,.,few,TRBV2,CASSEGQSSRGPGYEQYF,TGTGCCAGCAGTGAAGGACAGTCTTCGAGGGGACCCGGGTACGAGCAGTACTTC
TRBJ1-2,.,.,TRBV12-3/TRBV12-4,CASSLARQGLYGYTF,TGTGCCAGCAGTTTAGCACGGCAGGGCCTTTATGGCTACACCTTC
TRBJ2-7,TRBD1,.,TRBV7-9,CASSRDSNYEQYF,TGTGCCAGCAGCCGGGACAGTAACTACGAGCAGTACTTC
TRBJ2-1,.,.,TRBV11-1,CASSLAGTDEQFF,TGTGCCAGCAGCCTTGCGGGCACCGATGAGCAGTTCTTC
TRBJ2-6,.,.,TRBV27,CARRFGSGANVLTF,TGTGCCCGCCGTTTTGGCTCTGGGGCCAACGTCCTGACTTTC
TRBJ1-5,.,.,TRBV6-1,CASSEIPGANQPQHF,TGTGCCAGCAGTGAAATTCCAGGGGCCAATCAGCCCCAGCATTTT
TRBJ2-2,TRBD2,few,TRBV6-2/TRBV6-3,CASSYPKGGSNTGELFF,TGTGCCAGCAGTTACCCTAAGGGCGGGAGCAACACCGGGGAGCTGTTTTTT
TRBJ1-3,TRBD1,few,TRBV24-1,CATSRAPTGSSGNTIYF,TGTGCCACCAGTAGAGCTCCGACAGGGTCCTCTGGAAACACCATATATTTT
TRBJ2-3,.,few,TRBV5-4,CASSLAHSSTDTQYF,TGTGCCAGCAGCTTGGCTCATTCTAGCACAGATACGCAGTATTTT
TRBJ1-1,.,.,TRBV7-9,CASSPRTENTEAFF,TGTGCCAGCAGCCCTCGGACGGAAAACACTGAAGCTTTCTTT
TRBJ1-1,.,few,TRBV11-3,CASSLVRGTEAFF,TGTGCCAGCAGCTTGGTTAGAGGCACTGAAGCTTTCTTT
TRBJ1-5,.,.,TRBV27,CASSPTGFQPQHF,TGTGCCAGCAGTCCCACAGGGTTCCAGCCCCAGCATTTT
TRBJ2-3,TRBD2,few,TRBV7-2,CASSPAAGSLDTQYF,TGTGCCAGCAGCCCGGCAGCGGGGTCGCTGGATACGCAGTATTTT
TRBJ1-1,.,.,TRBV7-2,CASSLSSVGAEAFF,TGTGCCAGCAGCTTATCGAGCGTTGGGGCTGAAGCTTTCTTT
TRBJ2-1,.,many,TRBV7-9,CASSLGNEQFF,TGTGCCAGCAGCTTGGGGAATGAGCAGTTCTTC
TRBJ2-7,.,.,TRBV6-6,CASNYPNYEQYF,TGTGCCAGCAATTACCCGAACTACGAGCAGTACTTC
TRBJ2-1,TRBD2,few,TRBV7-2,CASSPKPGLAEYNEQFF,TGTGCCAGCAGCCCAAAGCCGGGACTAGCGGAGTACAATGAGCAGTTCTTC
TRBJ2-7,.,.,TRBV6-1,CASTRGSSYEQYF,TGTGCCAGCACCCGAGGGAGCTCCTACGAGCAGTACTTC
TRBJ2-7,TRBD1,.,TRBV7-2,CASSSSPGTGGAAYF,TGTGCCAGCAGCTCCAGTCCCGGGACAGGGGGAGCCGCGTACTTC
TRBJ1-2,TRBD1,few,TRBV7-2,CASSQTGTGGLGYTF,TGTGCCAGCAGTCAAACCGGGACAGGGGGCTTGGGCTACACCTTC
TRBJ1-1,.,.,TRBV7-8,CASSFSGSDTEAFF,TGTGCCAGCAGCTTTTCCGGGTCCGACACTGAAGCTTTCTTT
TRBJ2-7,TRBD2,many,TRBV28,CASSPLGLAIYEQYF,TGTGCCAGCAGTCCCCTGGGACTAGCGATCTACGAGCAGTACTTC
TRBJ1-1,.,many,TRBV7-9,CASSDGVNTEAFF,TGTGCCAGCAGCGACGGCGTGAACACTGAAGCTTTCTTT
TRBJ2-7,.,few,TRBV28,CASSLITGWYEQYF,TGTGCCAGCAGTTTAATAACCGGTTGGTACGAGCAGTACTTC
TRBJ1-5,.,.,TRBV12-3/TRBV12-4,CASSPGQRPWPQHF,TGTGCCAGCAGCCCTGGACAGAGACCTTGGCCCCAGCATTTT
TRBJ1-2,TRBD1,.,TRBV7-6,CASSPGTGHYGYTF,TGTGCCAGCAGCCCTGGGACAGGGCATTATGGCTACACCTTC
TRBJ2-1,TRBD2,.,TRBV7-9,CASSPQSGGSYNEQFF,TGTGCCAGCAGCCCCCAGAGCGGGGGGTCCTACAATGAGCAGTTCTTC
TRBJ2-7,TRBD1,few,TRBV7-9,CASSLEVTGALREQYF,TGTGCCAGCAGCTTAGAAGTTACAGGGGCGCTTCGCGAGCAGTACTTC
TRBJ1-4,.,.,TRBV27,CASSLVRNEKLFF,TGTGCCAGCAGTTTGGTCAGGAATGAAAAACTGTTTTTT
TRBJ2-3,TRBD2,.,TRBV7-8,CASSRRLAADTQYF,TGTGCCAGCAGCCGTCGACTAGCGGCAGATACGCAGTATTTT
TRBJ1-1,.,few,TRBV15,CATSSRDRVNTEAFF,TGTGCCACCAGCAGCAGGGACCGTGTGAACACTGAAGCTTTCTTT
TRBJ2-1,.,many,TRBV7-9,CASSLGAPNEQFF,TGTGCCAGCAGCTTAGGAGCTCCCAATGAGCAGTTCTTC
TRBJ1-3,TRBD1,few,TRBV7-2,CASSTHRGSGGNTIYF,TGTGCCAGCAGCACACACAGGGGATCTGGTGGAAACACCATATATTTT
TRBJ2-1,.,few,TRBV7-2,CASSFSYNEQFF,TGTGCCAGCAGCTTCTCCTACAATGAGCAGTTCTTC
TRBJ1-6,.,many,TRBV27,CASRPGFSDSPLHF,TGTGCCAGCCGGCCAGGGTTTTCGGATTCACCCCTCCACTTT
TRBJ2-1,.,.,TRBV18,CASSPSYDEQFF,TGTGCCAGCTCACCAAGTTACGATGAGCAGTTCTTC
TRBJ2-6,.,.,TRBV6-1,CASGEWANVLTF,TGTGCCAGCGGTGAATGGGCCAACGTCCTGACTTTC
TRBJ1-6,.,.,TRBV9,CASSGGDRSNSPLHF,TGTGCCAGTTCAGGAGGGGACCGCTCTAATTCACCCCTCCACTTT
TRBJ1-5,.,many,TRBV6-2/TRBV6-3,CASRYSGSANQPQHF,TGTGCCAGCAGATACTCAGGCAGTGCCAATCAGCCCCAGCATTTT
TRBJ2-5,.,few,TRBV20-1,CSARDGVGETQYF,TGCAGTGCTAGAGACGGGGTCGGAGAGACCCAGTACTTC
TRBJ2-7,.,.,TRBV5-6,CASNKGVAEARYYEQYF,TGTGCCAGCAATAAGGGGGTCGCGGAGGCTAGATACTACGAGCAGTACTTC
TRBJ2-5,TRBD2,medium-sized,TRBV7-8,CASSGGLAGLGETQYF,TGTGCCAGCAGCGGGGGACTAGCGGGCTTGGGGGAGACCCAGTACTTC